This is a list of T cell receptor beta chains from one sample in a study of cytomegalovirus exposure and HLA in healthy donors. Profiled with immunoSEQ multiplex PCR; TCRdb holds only in-frame clones, not every one. Of under 150,000 clones listed, approximately 86% were seen once; the top ten hold 8.5% to 9.5%. Sequences were obtained from PBMCs. These receptors originate from a man younger than 35 in good health and CMV-seropositive. The CDR3 runs from the conserved cysteine through the conserved F or W. Fields, in order: clone size, V gene, D gene, J gene, CDR3 DNA, CDR3 protein. The D gene is left open where the match is weak. Some rows have no size entry. The others give once, few or many, or a class for an expanded clone.

size: -; V: TRBV10-3; D: TRBD1; J: TRBJ2-7; DNA: TGTGCCATCAGCGACCGGGACAGGGTTATTGTGCGAGGCGAGCAGTACTTC; CDR3: CAISDRDRVIVRGEQYF
size: -; V: TRBV7-6; D: -; J: TRBJ1-5; DNA: TGTGCCAGCAGCTTAACAGGGAGCCGGCCCCAGCATTTT; CDR3: CASSLTGSRPQHF
size: -; V: TRBV11-2; D: -; J: TRBJ2-1; DNA: TGTGCCAGCAGATCGAGCGGGCGTTATACCTACAATGAGCAGTTCTTC; CDR3: CASRSSGRYTYNEQFF
size: -; V: TRBV6-1; D: TRBD1; J: TRBJ1-2; DNA: TGTGCCACTCTCTGGACAGGGGGCGCGAGTGGCTACACCTTC; CDR3: CATLWTGGASGYTF
size: -; V: TRBV15; D: TRBD2; J: TRBJ2-3; DNA: TGTGCCACCAGCAGAGCCAAGGGCGGGAGGACAGATACGCAGTATTTT; CDR3: CATSRAKGGRTDTQYF
size: -; V: TRBV27; D: -; J: TRBJ2-7; DNA: TGTGCCAGCAGTTTAGGTCCCACAGGCCCCTACGAGCAGTACTTC; CDR3: CASSLGPTGPYEQYF
size: -; V: TRBV7-6; D: -; J: TRBJ2-5; DNA: TGTGCCAGCAGCTTAATGAGCGGGGAGACCCAGTACTTC; CDR3: CASSLMSGETQYF
size: -; V: TRBV5-1; D: -; J: TRBJ1-3; DNA: TGCGCCAGCAGCGGGGACAACTCTGGAAACACCATATATTTT; CDR3: CASSGDNSGNTIYF
size: few; V: TRBV11-2; D: TRBD1; J: TRBJ2-7; DNA: TGTGCCAGCAGCTTAAGGACAGGGGCGGGCTACGAGCAGTACTTC; CDR3: CASSLRTGAGYEQYF
size: -; V: TRBV13; D: TRBD2; J: TRBJ2-2; DNA: TGTGCCAGCAGCTTCCCTAGCGGGAGTCACACCGGGGAGCTGTTTTTT; CDR3: CASSFPSGSHTGELFF
size: -; V: TRBV11-3; D: TRBD2; J: TRBJ2-1; DNA: TGTGCCAGCAGCACGGAGTCCCTAGCGGGAGGTGATGAGCAGTTCTTC; CDR3: CASSTESLAGGDEQFF
size: -; V: TRBV10-3; D: TRBD2; J: TRBJ2-7; DNA: TGTGCCATCAGTGATGTGGACCGGGAGGGTTACGAGCAGTACTTC; CDR3: CAISDVDREGYEQYF
size: few; V: TRBV2; D: TRBD2; J: TRBJ2-1; DNA: TGTGCCAGCAGTGCCGGGCCTAGCGGGAGTGCCTACAATGAGCAGTTCTTC; CDR3: CASSAGPSGSAYNEQFF
size: -; V: TRBV10-3; D: TRBD1; J: TRBJ1-2; DNA: TGTGCCATCAGTGAGTCCTTGTCAGTAAAGGGGGCGAACTATGGCTACACCTTC; CDR3: CAISESLSVKGANYGYTF
size: -; V: TRBV5-1; D: -; J: TRBJ2-3; DNA: TGCGCCAGCAGCTCCATAGTAGAATCAGATACGCAGTATTTT; CDR3: CASSSIVESDTQYF